This TCR beta chain was recovered during a study of blood T cell repertoires in COVID-19. TCRdb's copy holds only in-frame clones and misses some; the assay was immunoSEQ multiplex PCR. The profile covers about 160,000 clones, with about 91% appearing a single time and 3.9% taken by the ten largest. This CDR3 has 15 residues. The germline V and J ends were trimmed by 2 bases and 4 bases, with 14 bases remaining between them. The V gene's germline CDR1 is SGHAT and CDR2 FQDESV (reference sequence). This chain connects TRBV11-1 to TRBJ2-5, with D maybe TRBD1 (6 bases). The sequenced sample was peripheral blood. This clonotype originated in an older woman who had recovered from COVID-19. The CDR3 spells CASSLNPQGPETQYF. CDR3 bases: TGTGCCAGCAGCTTAAACCCACAGGGCCCAGAGACCCAGTACTTC.